The following is a TCR beta chain sequence with its context. This clone's antigen is unknown. Base quality data are lacking; no much larger clone is found one base away. The immunoSEQ Assay was used to sequence TCRbeta CDR3 regions. After extraction, genomic DNA underwent amplification by bias-controlled multiplex PCR, followed by high-throughput sequencing. Under the source paper's analysis protocol: To quantify the absolute abundance of every unique TCRbeta CDR3 region, sequences were collapsed and filtered. T cell fraction was estimated by normalizing TCRbeta template counts to usable DNA, with usable DNA measured through amplification of reference genes found in all nucleated cells. Repertoire TCRs were annotated as SARS-CoV-2-specific when V gene, CDR3 amino acid sequence and J gene were exactly matched to a known reactive TCR set. The reference SARS-CoV-2 TCR set was obtained from MIRA and was filtered for enrichment in COVID-19-positive ImmuneCODE repertoires, whereby public or cross-reactive TCRs were removed. Using the MIRA antigens, annotated TCRs were further analysed by specific ORF or by position within an ORF. Depth was the summed frequency of annotated unique rearrangements, while breadth was defined as annotated unique rearrangements over total unique productive rearrangements. Two-sided Wilcoxon rank-sum tests were applied when comparing TCR breadth between groups. TCRdb provides this immuneACCESS table in a form limited to in-frame rearrangements. Some clones are lacking; in checked studies, under half of them reflect an unresolved V gene, and why the rest are absent is not known. The D gene and trimming were derived from the DNA, and the V and J assignments and clone size from that table. The sample data list about 440,000 clones, and around 85% of these were observed just once. The ten largest make up roughly 13% of the sample.

For CDR1 and CDR2, the germline V gene lists SGHTS and YDEGEE. The V and J ends are trimmed by 0 bases and 0 bases, leaving 19 bases between them. Taken from cysteine to phenylalanine, the CDR3 has 19 residues. The retained sequence is limited to the CDR3, 57 bases, with the frame set at the first base. The source of the sample is a study of Ad26.COV2.S vaccination and SARS-CoV-2 variants (dated by TCRdb to the early 2020s). Regarding the complete study: Donors in the vaccine arm were drawn from COV1001, a phase I-IIa trial of Ad26.COV2.S in healthy adults that was multicentre, randomized, double-blind and placebo-controlled. Dosing of Ad26.COV2.S was intramuscular, at either 5x10^10 or 1x10^11 viral particles, delivered as one shot or as two shots spaced 56 days apart. The specificity and breadth of SARS-CoV-2-reactive T cell receptors after Ad26.COV2.S vaccination were assessed by TCRbeta repertoire sequencing. The TCR-sequenced set comprised roughly 30 samples: about 19 Ad26.COV2.S vaccine recipients, 5 placebo recipients and 8 SARS-CoV-2 convalescent individuals. Trial participants were randomized into five groups of five: low-dose or high-dose Ad26.COV2.S given once or twice, or placebo on both occasions. Throughout the experiments and outcome assessment, investigators stayed blinded to trial group allocation. Broad study findings and their caveats: Compared with placebo recipients, Ad26.COV2.S recipients showed higher spike-specific TCR breadth (P = 0.0014). The authors noted that total T cell responses may have been underestimated by the TCR breadth and depth analyses. The study was not powered to compare responses between vaccine doses or regimens. Substantial breadth of spike-specific CD8+ and CD4+ T cell responses was reported after vaccination. Non-spike TCR breadth was comparable between vaccine and placebo recipients, consistent with the vaccine containing only spike.

Reading the label with the study, this specimen's treatment or condition is: around 19 received Ad26.COV2.S at low or high dose, single or two shots; 5 received placebo; per-sample allocation not given. For vaccine and placebo recipients, the sequenced repertoires came from samples collected on day 63 after the first injection. Cohort 1b enrolled around 23 adults aged 18-55 years at a single site in Boston, USA, between 29 July and 7 August 2020. Ad26.COV2.S consisted of a replication-incompetent adenovirus type 26 vector by which a prefusion-stabilized SARS-CoV-2 spike protein from the original Wuhan strain was expressed.

Material: peripheral blood, obtained in a trial of Ad26.COV2.S vaccine versus placebo. The chain is assembled from TRBV5-8 and TRBJ1-5, and possibly TRBD1, on 5 matching bases. This sequence originates from a person between 18 and 60 years old who received the Ad26.COV2.S COVID-19 vaccine or a placebo. The CDR3 amino acid sequence is: CASSLVAGKGLYSNQPQHF. In nucleotide form, the sequence is TGTGCCAGCAGCTTGGTTGCAGGGAAAGGGCTATATAGCAATCAGCCCCAGCATTTT. Outside the CDR3, residues come from the reference TRBV5-8 and TRBJ1-5 proteins, so the full variable domain is: EAGVTQSPTHLIKTRGQQATLRCSPISGHTSVYWYQQALGLGLQFLLWYDEGEERNRGNFPPRFSGRQFPNYSSELNVNALELEDSALYLCASSLVAGKGLYSNQPQHFGDGTRLSIL.